The rows below give T cell receptor beta chains drawn from one sample of a study of molecular identifiers for immune sequencing clone quantification. TCRdb analysed the PCR reads with MiXCR anew, one entry per CDR3 protein. The sample shows about 640,000 distinct CDR3 sequences, 20% of them seen only once. The sample was naive CD8+ T cells from blood, with Jurkat cell RNA spiked in. Receptors originate from a human donor in good health. Some libraries in this study had Jurkat cell RNA spiked in. CDR3s include the opening cysteine and the closing phenylalanine or tryptophan. The order of the fields is clone size, V gene, D gene, J gene, CDR3 protein, CDR3 DNA. A D gene is named only where the DNA matches it firmly. Only part of the rows carry a size: once, few, many, or a class if the clone is expanded.

once	TRBV24-1	NA	TRBJ2-2	CATSDLGQGTGELSF	TGTGCCACCAGTGACCTTGGCCAGGGCACCGGGGAGCTGTCTTTT
many	TRBV2	TRBD1	TRBJ1-1	CASSPGTGKNTEAFF	TGTGCCAGCAGTCCCGGGACAGGGAAGAACACTGAAGCTTTCTTT
few	TRBV4-1	TRBD2	TRBJ2-1	CASSPWEREGNERFF	TGCGCCAGCAGCCCCTGGGAGCGGGAGGGCAATGAGCGGTTCTTC
many	TRBV7-9	NA	TRBJ1-4	CASSPPVKGEKLFF	TGTGCCAGCAGCCCCCCGGTTAAAGGGGAAAAACTGTTTTTT
many	TRBV28	NA	TRBJ2-5	CASSPRGGSQETQYF	TGTGCCAGCAGTCCCCGTGGGGGAAGCCAAGAGACCCAGTACTTC
few	TRBV3-1	NA	TRBJ1-1	CASSQRDPGTEAFF	TGTGCCAGCAGCCAGCGCGACCCCGGCACTGAAGCTTTCTTT
NA	TRBV3-1	NA	TRBJ2-2	CASSQDLWEMGAGELFF	TGTGCCAGCAGCCAAGATCTTTGGGAAATGGGTGCCGGGGAGCTGTTTTTT
NA	TRBV12-3/TRBV12-4	TRBD1	TRBJ2-1	CASTLGTGGSEQFF	TGTGCCAGCACCCTCGGGACAGGGGGGAGTGAGCAGTTCTTC
few	TRBV2	NA	TRBJ1-2	CASSPPPGAGYGYTF	TGTGCCAGCAGTCCTCCCCCCGGGGCTGGCTATGGCTACACCTTC
many	TRBV19	NA	TRBJ2-3	CASSSISGTDTQYF	TGTGCCAGTAGTAGTATTTCGGGCACAGATACGCAGTATTTT
few	TRBV29-1	NA	TRBJ2-1	CSADLGLAGYNEQFF	TGCAGCGCCGACCTGGGGCTAGCCGGGTACAATGAGCAGTTCTTC
NA	TRBV27	NA	TRBJ1-1	CASSLLGVGGNTEAFF	TGTGCCAGCAGTTTATTGGGGGTCGGGGGGAACACTGAAGCTTTCTTT
NA	TRBV5-4	TRBD2	TRBJ2-2	CASSSGGLDTGELFF	TGTGCCAGCAGCTCGGGGGGGCTCGACACCGGGGAGCTGTTTTTT
NA	TRBV4-3	TRBD1	TRBJ1-2	CASSPYQTGAYGYTF	TGCGCCAGCAGCCCATACCAGACAGGGGCCTATGGCTACACCTTC
many	TRBV29-1	NA	TRBJ2-7	CSVALQDLWGEQYF	TGCAGCGTTGCCCTCCAGGACCTTTGGGGCGAGCAGTACTTC
few	TRBV2	NA	TRBJ1-3	CASSEGWKSLSGNTIYF	TGTGCCAGCAGTGAAGGGTGGAAAAGCCTCTCTGGAAACACCATATATTTT